Only a few counts were recorded for the clone carrying this T cell receptor (beta chain). What it binds is not known. This entry comes from a study of T cell repertoires in cytomegalovirus infection. Overall study results and limits: Summed public TCR beta family frequency identified CMV carriers bearing the relevant HLA.

The germline CDR1 and CDR2 sequences are LNHDA and SQIVND (reference sequence). V was pared by 3 bases and J by 5 bases, with 5 bases between. This CDR3 is built from 12 residues. TCRdb reanalysed the reads using MiXCR and keeps one entry per CDR3 protein. The table lists 400,000 to 550,000 distinct CDR3 sequences, about 11% of them singletons, with 9.5% to 13% in the top ten. The sequence was obtained from a human donor in good health (CMV status not recorded). Some clones in this sample may be carry-over from other donors' samples. Sequencing input: PBMCs. The chain employs TRBV19 and TRBJ1-5; D call uncertain. This CDR3 is CASSIGYQPQHF. The CDR3 DNA reads TGTGCCAGTAGTATCGGCTATCAGCCCCAGCATTTT.